These 24 T cell receptor beta chains originate from one sample sequenced in a study of beta chain features in type 1 diabetes. Study results and limitations: Among all four CD4+ subsets, Type 1 diabetes patients had TCRB CDR3s that were moderately but significantly shorter.

What was sequenced were expressed TCRB transcripts, since all of the isolated RNA had been reverse transcribed. Some clones are missing from TCRdb's copy, which holds only in-frame ones; the method was immunoSEQ multiplex PCR. In the table there are some 660,000 clones, 11% to 15% of which are singletons. Their antigen targets remain unknown. The sample was naive CD4+ T cells from blood. The receptors derive from a young man with type 1 diabetes.

This clone appeared a few times. This chain uses TRBV25-1 with TRBJ2-2; TRBD1 aligns across 9 bases. CDR3 length: 16 residues. Germline-derived CDR1 and CDR2 are MGHDK and SYGVNS. This chain's CDR3 is CASRDRVWADTGELFF. The DNA of the CDR3 is TGTGCTTCCCGGGACAGGGTGTGGGCCGACACCGGGGAGCTGTTTTTT.

As regards this clone: Other DNA sequences in the sample encode the same CDR3. This sequence joins TRBV30 and TRBJ2-7; D ambiguous. The V gene's germline CDR1 is GTSNPN and CDR2 SVGIG (reference sequence). The CDR3 has 11 amino acids. Trimming cost V 2 bases and J 5 bases, with 7 bases left between them. The CDR3 bases are TGTGCCTGGAGTCAAGGGAACGAGCAGTACTTC. Its protein is CAWSQGNEQYF.

The V gene is TRBV9, the J gene TRBJ2-5, with 9 bases aligning to TRBD1. The J call may not be correct, given that the DNA end is closer to TRBJ2-7. The CDR3 length is 14 residues. Germline loops: CDR1 SGDLS, CDR2 YYNGEE. The CDR3 sequence is CASSAGTGTYEQYF. As DNA, the CDR3 is TGTGCCAGCAGCGCCGGGACAGGGACCTACGAGCAGTACTTC.

This clone has just a few counts. V and J are TRBV5-1 and TRBJ2-5; weak D call: TRBD1 (6 bases). There are 13 residues in the CDR3. V was trimmed by 4 bases and J by 2 bases, leaving 9 bases between them. Looked up from germline, CDR1 is SGHRS and CDR2 is YFSETQ. CDR3 residues: CASSADRQETQYF. CDR3 bases: TGCGCCAGCAGCGCGGACAGACAAGAGACCCAGTACTTC. Together with reference TRBV5-1 and TRBJ2-5, the CDR3 gives the full variable domain: KAGVTQTPRYLIKTRGQQVTLSCSPISGHRSVSWYQQTPGQGLQFLFEYFSETQRNKGNFPGRFSGRQFSNSRSEMNVSTLELGDSALYLCASSADRQETQYFGPGTRLLVL.

This clone was observed a few times. The chain employs TRBV2 and TRBJ2-7; 7 bases line up with TRBD1. The CDR3 covers 15 residues. Germline V gene lookup returns CDR1 SNHLY and CDR2 FYNNEI. The ends lost 6 bases at V and 0 bases at J; junction bases unmatched: 8. The CDR3 sequence: CASSLQGPNSYEQYF. The CDR3 coding sequence is TGTGCCAGCAGCTTACAGGGGCCCAACTCCTACGAGCAGTACTTC.

This clone appeared a few times. The chain carries TRBV5-6 and TRBJ2-7; D not resolved. CDR3 length: 12 amino acids. Trimming removed 5 bases at V and 6 bases at J, with 12 bases between. Germline lookup yields CDR1 SGHDT and CDR2 YYEEEE. The DNA for the CDR3 is TGTGCCAGCAGACCCGGAACCTCCGAGCAGTACTTC. Amino acid sequence: CASRPGTSEQYF.

The rearrangement joins TRBV30 to TRBJ2-3; D ambiguous. Germline CDR1 GTSNPN, CDR2 SVGIG (reference sequence). Trimming stripped 0 bases from V and 0 bases from J, with 7 bases between. CDR3 size: 14 residues. The CDR3 region has the DNA TGTGCCTGGAGTGTAAAGGGTAGCACAGATACGCAGTATTTT. This codes for CAWSVKGSTDTQYF.

The CDR3 nucleotides are TGCGCCAGCAGCTCCGGGACAGTGTCGTTAGGTGGGGCCAACGTCCTGACTTTC. It translates to CASSSGTVSLGGANVLTF. The chain combines TRBV5-1 with TRBJ2-6; 7 bases match TRBD1. Germline V lookup: CDR1 SGHRS, CDR2 YFSETQ. The CDR3 runs 18 residues. Unmatched junction bases numbered 12, after V lost 3 bases and J lost 3 bases.

This sequence joins TRBV7-6 and TRBJ1-1; unclear D gene. V was pared by 1 base and J by 11 bases, with 17 bases between. The CDR3 spans 14 residues. Germline assignment: CDR1 SGHVS and CDR2 FNYEAQ. The CDR3 nucleotides are TGTGCCAGCAGCTTAGTCGGGAATACAGAAGGGGCTTTCTTT. It specifies CASSLVGNTEGAFF.

This chain joins TRBV7-6 and TRBJ1-2; D is undetermined. Germline CDR1 SGHVS, CDR2 FNYEAQ. Trimming removed 5 bases from V and 8 bases from J, with 12 bases in between. The CDR3 runs to 12 residues. CDR3 coding DNA: TGTGCCAGCAGCACCCAATCCCAGGGCTACACCTTC. It is translated as CASSTQSQGYTF. The full variable domain, rest sourced from reference TRBV7-6 and TRBJ1-2, is GAGVSQSPRYKVTKRGQDVALRCDPISGHVSLYWYRQALGQGPEFLTYFNYEAQQDKSGLPNDRFSAERPEGSISTLTIQRTEQRDSAMYRCASSTQSQGYTFGSGTRLTVV.

This sequence joins TRBV6-5 and TRBJ2-5; no definite D call. The CDR3 totals 11 residues. V dropped 7 bases and J dropped 3 bases, with 6 bases sitting between them. Germline V gene sequence: CDR1 MNHEY, CDR2 SVGAGI. This CDR3 reads CASIHEETQYF. The CDR3 DNA sequence: TGTGCCAGCATCCACGAAGAGACCCAGTACTTC.

This clone was seen only a few times. The chain uses TRBV7-2 and TRBJ2-7; 8 positions match TRBD1. The CDR3 has 14 amino acids. J gave up 6 bases and V 1 base, and 5 bases lay outside the gene matches. CDR1 and CDR2 from the germline V gene are SGHTA and FQGNSA. CDR3 sequence: CASSLDTGGREQYF. As DNA, the CDR3 is TGTGCCAGCAGCTTAGACACAGGGGGTCGCGAGCAGTACTTC. Drawing the rest from reference TRBV7-2 and TRBJ2-7, the complete variable domain is GAGVSQSPSNKVTEKGKDVELRCDPISGHTALYWYRQSLGQGLEFLIYFQGNSAPDKSGLPSDRFSAERTGGSVSTLTIQRTQQEDSAVYLCASSLDTGGREQYFGPGTRLTVT.

The table lists this clone with a few counts. The genes are TRBV6-1 and TRBJ1-2; D ambiguous. Germline V gives CDR1 MNHNS, CDR2 SASEGT. CDR3 length: 12 residues. The V end was cut by 6 bases, the J end by 4 bases, with 9 bases between. The DNA of the CDR3 is TGTGCCAGCAGGGGAGGTGCCTATGGCTACACCTTC. It encodes CASRGGAYGYTF.

The chain carries TRBV28 and TRBJ2-7; D ambiguous. Germline CDR1 is MDHEN and CDR2 is SYDVKM. V lost 5 bases and J 2 bases, leaving 10 bases between the germline ends. The CDR3 is 13 residues long. CDR3: CASSHTPPYEQYF. DNA for the CDR3: TGTGCCAGCAGTCACACTCCTCCCTACGAGCAGTACTTC.

The rearrangement uses TRBV9 and TRBJ2-7; possibly TRBD1 for D (6 bases). CDR1 and CDR2 from the germline V gene are SGDLS and YYNGEE. V was cut by 4 bases and J by 7 bases, with 18 bases left in between. The CDR3 contains 14 residues. This CDR3 reads CASSTRPGAGEQYF. CDR3 DNA: TGTGCCAGCAGCACCCGACCAGGGGCTGGAGAGCAGTACTTC.

This chain joins TRBV28 and TRBJ2-5, with 10 bases aligning to TRBD1. The CDR3 extends over 14 amino acids. The V gene end was trimmed by 5 bases and the J gene end by 4 bases; junction bases not matched to a gene: 4. Germline values: CDR1 MDHEN, CDR2 SYDVKM. The CDR3 here is CASSRQGASETQYF. The CDR3 DNA reads TGTGCCAGCAGTCGACAGGGGGCTTCAGAGACCCAGTACTTC.

This sequence joins TRBV6-5 and TRBJ2-7, with D hard to call. V was cut by 6 bases and J by 4 bases, with 10 bases left in between. CDR1 is MNHEY and CDR2 is SVGAGI in the germline V gene. The CDR3 runs to 12 residues. CDR3 DNA: TGTGCCAGCAGCCACGGCGTGTACGAGCAGTACTTC. It specifies CASSHGVYEQYF.

The rearrangement joins TRBV6-1 to TRBJ2-7; 8 bases agree with TRBD2. The CDR3 consists of 14 residues. The V gene end was trimmed by 10 bases and the J gene end by 3 bases; junction bases not matched to a gene: 11. CDR1 is MNHNS and CDR2 is SASEGT in the germline V gene. CDR3 bases: TGTGCCACCAGGGTCGGGGGGGATTTCTACGAGCAGTACTTC. Translation gives CATRVGGDFYEQYF.

This clone came up a few times. The rearrangement joins TRBV7-8 to TRBJ2-5, with unresolved D. The germline V gene encodes CDR1 SGHVS and CDR2 FQNEAQ. V dropped 3 bases and J dropped 2 bases, with 10 bases sitting between them. The CDR3 loop spans 14 amino acids. CDR3 sequence reads: CASSFGSGQETQYF. The CDR3 DNA reads TGTGCCAGCAGCTTTGGCTCCGGACAAGAGACCCAGTACTTC.

The J gene is TRBJ1-5, the V gene TRBV18, with D possibly matching TRBD1 (5 bases). The CDR3 extends over 15 amino acids. Trimming stripped 0 bases from V and 3 bases from J, with 9 bases between. Germline V gene data show CDR1 as KGHSH and CDR2 as LQKENI. The CDR3 is CASSPPGGPNQPQHF. The CDR3 region has the DNA TGTGCCAGCTCACCACCGGGGGGTCCCAATCAGCCCCAGCATTTT.

This clone was found a few times. This chain uses TRBV18 with TRBJ1-1; 9 nucleotides align to TRBD1. Germline CDR1 and CDR2: KGHSH and LQKENI. V trimming: 3 bases; J trimming: 4 bases; junction bases outside the gene matches: 0. CDR3 length equals 13 residues. CDR3 coding DNA: TGTGCCAGCTCACCGACAGGGGGCACTGAAGCTTTCTTT. This codes for CASSPTGGTEAFF.

The V call is TRBV5-8, the J call TRBJ2-1; tentatively, D is TRBD1 or TRBD2 (5 bases each). From germline, CDR1 is SGHTS and CDR2 YDEGEE. V shed 8 bases and J shed 7 bases, with 22 bases lying between them. The CDR3 runs 15 residues. CDR3 bases: TGTGCCAGGCGCCCGTTGGACAAGGGAGAAAATGAGCAGTTCTTC. Translation gives CARRPLDKGENEQFF.

This clone was observed a handful of times. The gene calls are TRBV5-1 and TRBJ2-1; D uncertain. The CDR3 is made up of 14 amino acids. V lost 4 bases and J 3 bases, leaving 11 bases between the germline ends. The germline CDR1 and CDR2 sequences are SGHRS and YFSETQ. CDR3 residues: CASSPRDGYNEQFF. The CDR3 DNA sequence: TGCGCCAGCAGCCCGCGTGACGGCTACAATGAGCAGTTCTTC.

This clone has a handful of counts. The chain recombines TRBV23-1 with TRBJ2-1; TRBD2 agrees at 12 bases. TRBV23-1 is an open reading frame whose function is uncertain. Trimming took 3 bases from V and 4 from J; bases not matched to a gene: 19. The CDR3 spans 21 residues. CDR3 region: CASSHGMLAGGPSLLYNEQFF. CDR3 bases: TGCGCCAGCAGTCATGGAATGCTAGCGGGAGGGCCCTCCCTCCTTTACAATGAGCAGTTCTTC.